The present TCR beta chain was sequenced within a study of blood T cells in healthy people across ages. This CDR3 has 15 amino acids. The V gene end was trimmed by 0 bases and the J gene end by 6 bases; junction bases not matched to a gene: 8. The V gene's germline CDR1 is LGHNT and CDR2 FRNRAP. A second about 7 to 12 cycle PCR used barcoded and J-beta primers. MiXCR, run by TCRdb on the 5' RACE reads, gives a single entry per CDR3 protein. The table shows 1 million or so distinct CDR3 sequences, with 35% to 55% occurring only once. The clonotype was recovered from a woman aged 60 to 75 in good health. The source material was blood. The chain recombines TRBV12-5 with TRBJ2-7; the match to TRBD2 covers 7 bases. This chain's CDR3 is CASGLVVAGASEQYF. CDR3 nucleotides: TGTGCTAGTGGTTTGGTAGTGGCGGGAGCTTCCGAGCAGTACTTC.